The rows below give T cell receptor beta chains drawn from one sample of a study of cytotoxic CD8 clonotypes in ibrutinib-treated CLL. Produced via immunoSEQ multiplex PCR; TCRdb's table is partial and in-frame only. The sample lists 50,000 or so clones; less than 90% were seen once. The source material was PBMCs, sampled after 24 months of ibrutinib treatment. The receptors shown here come from a human donor with chronic lymphocytic leukemia. Each CDR3 is given with its conserved first and last residue. The order of the fields is V gene, J gene, D gene, clone size, CDR3 protein. D genes are given only for firm matches. Size values are once, few and many counts, or a class for expanded clones, and some rows have none.

>TRBV9|TRBJ2-3|TRBD2|.
CASSSTGTINTDTQYF
>TRBV5-1|TRBJ2-2|TRBD2|.
CASSPEGSGRLPGELFF
>TRBV7-8|TRBJ2-1|TRBD2|.
CASSLFLPPRTSGFSGNEQFF
>TRBV5-4|TRBJ2-2|TRBD2|.
CASSLGGSGSRPGELFF
>TRBV5-1|TRBJ2-2|.|few
CASSLFGPNTGELFF
>TRBV19|TRBJ1-1|.|.
CASSISAMNTEAFF
>TRBV9|TRBJ1-1|.|.
CASSLLLRGTEAFF
>TRBV21-1|TRBJ2-7|.|once
CASSKALARLPYEQYF
>TRBV6-6|TRBJ1-1|.|.
CASRSADLTRGAFF
>TRBV7-2|TRBJ2-2|TRBD1|.
CASLPDRVVTGELFF
>TRBV25-1|TRBJ2-6|TRBD1|.
CASSWGQRYSGANVLTF
>TRBV4-3|TRBJ2-1|TRBD1|.
CASSQEGLTGAGFYNEQFF
>TRBV7-6|TRBJ2-2|.|.
CASSLDRVGELFF
>TRBV30|TRBJ1-1|TRBD1|.
CAWDRARTPRKGALMAFF
>TRBV5-1|TRBJ1-3|.|.
CASSEGGSGNTIYF
>TRBV19|TRBJ2-3|.|.
CASNSVSLSTDTQYF
>TRBV28|TRBJ1-2|.|.
CASSSTGTYGYTF
>TRBV27|TRBJ2-1|TRBD1|.
CASSPWTGGNEQFF
>TRBV5-1|TRBJ2-1|.|.
CASSPVHGPYNEQFF
>TRBV5-1|TRBJ1-1|TRBD1|few
CASSLQGAAEAFF
>TRBV30|TRBJ2-7|TRBD1|.
CAWSVLGQGAEQYF
>TRBV18|TRBJ1-4|.|once
CASSRQSEGEKLFF
>TRBV19|TRBJ1-1|.|.
CASSTRGTGTEAFF
>TRBV15|TRBJ2-1|.|few
CATSRDTVGGGNEQFF
>TRBV21-1|TRBJ2-7|.|.
CASKPRGTRSYEQYF
>TRBV7-2|TRBJ2-2|TRBD1|.
CASSLQRGHGELFF
>TRBV7-9|TRBJ2-1|TRBD1|.
CASSPRTGSNEQFF
>TRBV29-1|TRBJ2-7|TRBD2|.
CSVRTSGSDEQYF
>TRBV5-8|TRBJ1-3|TRBD1|.
CASSSMGQGADGNTIYF
>TRBV7-2|TRBJ2-2|.|.
CASSFSRTDREWIAGELFF
>TRBV9|TRBJ1-3|.|.
CASSPYAGGRNTIYF
>TRBV7-2|TRBJ2-1|.|.
CASSLTRDEQFF
>TRBV15|TRBJ2-5|.|few
CATSRGARVETQYF
>TRBV30|TRBJ2-7|.|.
CAWSVQRSGGLSYEQYF
>TRBV19|TRBJ2-3|TRBD1|.
CASSRRTGSGTDTQYF
>TRBV11-1|TRBJ2-3|.|.
CASSLATGTDTQYF
>TRBV5-1|TRBJ2-3|TRBD2|.
CASSLASGGVDTQYF
>TRBV19|TRBJ1-1|.|.
CASRLPGLMNTEAFF
>TRBV5-1|TRBJ1-2|.|few
CASSLDGRYGYTF
>TRBV29-1|TRBJ2-5|.|.
CSVDRIGGNQETQYF
>TRBV7-9|TRBJ2-5|.|.
CASSLVSGWLGETQYF
>TRBV28|TRBJ1-5|.|.
CASSLSQGEGNQPQHF
>TRBV6-5|TRBJ2-7|.|.
CASRKSPSYEQYF
>TRBV2|TRBJ2-5|TRBD2|.
CASSRITSGGETQYF
>TRBV27|TRBJ2-5|.|.
CASSRPPQETQYF
>TRBV10-3|TRBJ1-1|.|.
CAIRQGLFTEAFF
>TRBV4-1|TRBJ2-7|TRBD2|.
CASSQVGLAVYEQYF
>TRBV30|TRBJ1-4|.|.
CAWSRGGSEKLFF
>TRBV29-1|TRBJ2-1|.|.
CSAGGAPNEQFF
>TRBV6-5|TRBJ2-5|.|.
CASSYRGGGETQYF
>TRBV28|TRBJ2-1|TRBD1|.
CASSLTGAVDEQFF
>TRBV4-3|TRBJ1-3|.|.
CASSPETGTIYF
>TRBV27|TRBJ2-1|TRBD2|.
CASSWSSGSPGGNEQFF
>TRBV19|TRBJ2-1|TRBD1|.
CASSGTGVGEQFF
>TRBV6-5|TRBJ2-3|.|.
CASSAQTDTQYF
>TRBV23-1|TRBJ1-3|.|.
CASSPDSLANTIYF